The 16 T cell receptor beta chains presented below share a single source sample, sequenced in a study of blood T cell repertoires in COVID-19. TCRdb's copy holds only in-frame clones and misses some; the assay was immunoSEQ multiplex PCR. Of fewer than 250,000 clones in the sample, 75% to 90% were seen once. The sequencing sample was made of peripheral blood. Receptor source: a man between 60 and 70 years old who had recovered from COVID-19.

The DNA for the CDR3 is TGCGCCAGCAGCTTGGGCATGGGAGGGACAGGTCTTTACACTGAAGCTTTCTTT. The encoded protein is CASSLGMGGTGLYTEAFF. The chain has TRBV5-1 and TRBJ1-1; 8 bases are a match to TRBD1. This CDR3 comprises 18 residues. The trim removed 0 bases at V and 3 bases at J, leaving 13 bases unmatched. Germline V gene lookup returns CDR1 SGHRS and CDR2 YFSETQ.

J is TRBJ2-1 and V is TRBV18; D is unclear. V gave up 2 bases and J gave up 8 bases, with 13 bases separating them. Germline V CDR1 and CDR2: KGHSH, LQKENI. The CDR3 has 14 residues. The CDR3 sequence is CASSPGLFPDEQFF. As DNA, the CDR3 is TGTGCCAGCTCACCAGGTTTATTCCCGGATGAGCAGTTCTTC.

The V and J genes are TRBV15 and TRBJ2-5; 7 nucleotides align to TRBD2. The V and J ends lost 2 bases and 9 bases, in that order; junction bases with no gene match: 6. Looked up from germline, CDR1 is LNHNV and CDR2 is YYDKDF (reference sequence). The length of the CDR3 is 13 residues. DNA for the CDR3: TGTGCCACCAGCAGACCAGGACGGGAGGCCCAGTACTTC. This translates into CATSRPGREAQYF.

The chain has TRBV6-5 and TRBJ1-6; D perhaps matches TRBD1 (6 bases). The CDR3 is 13 amino acids. V was cut by 8 bases and J by 6 bases, with 11 bases left in between. Looked up from germline, CDR1 is MNHEY and CDR2 is SVGAGI. CDR3 residues: CASFRDINSPLHF. The CDR3 DNA sequence: TGTGCCAGCTTCCGGGACATTAATTCACCCCTCCACTTT.

The J gene is TRBJ2-7, the V gene TRBV29-1, with D unresolved. The CDR3 totals 14 residues. From germline, CDR1 is SQVTM and CDR2 ANQGSEA. The V end lost 2 bases, the J end lost 3 bases, and 14 bases lay between the germline ends. For the CDR3, the DNA is TGCAGCGTTGAAACCGGGTACCCTCTCTACGAGCAGTACTTC. This gives the protein CSVETGYPLYEQYF.

The rearrangement links TRBV24-1 to TRBJ2-3, with D possibly TRBD1 on 6 matching bases. CDR1 is KGHDR, CDR2 SFDVKD, per germline. Trimming took off 7 bases at V and 1 base at J, with 14 bases between the two ends. The CDR3 length is 15 residues. CDR3 DNA sequence: TGTGCCACCAGCGACTACAGGGACGGCACAGATACGCAGTATTTT. It yields the protein CATSDYRDGTDTQYF.

The J gene is TRBJ2-5, the V gene TRBV5-5, with 7 nucleotides matching TRBD1. The CDR3 loop spans 15 amino acids. The germline gives CDR1 SGHKS, CDR2 YYEKEE (reference sequence). Germline trimming cut 4 bases from V and 1 base from J; bases unmatched to any gene: 7. CDR3 bases: TGTGCCAGCAGCCCAGGGACAGTAGGCCAAGAGACCCAGTACTTC. This translates into CASSPGTVGQETQYF.

V usage is TRBV12-5 and J usage is TRBJ1-1; TRBD1 aligns across 9 bases. The CDR3 has 16 residues. The J segment lost 6 bases and the V segment lost 0 bases, leaving 8 bases of the junction unmatched. CDR1 and CDR2 from the germline V gene are LGHNT and FRNRAP. CDR3 protein: CASGLVLGTGPPEAFF. CDR3 DNA: TGTGCTAGTGGTTTGGTACTTGGGACAGGGCCCCCTGAAGCTTTCTTT.

This clone was detected once. The chain couples TRBV29-1 to TRBJ2-3, with D perhaps matching TRBD1 (6 bases). CDR1 is SQVTM, CDR2 ANQGSEA, per germline. Trimming stripped 4 bases from V and 3 bases from J, with 20 bases between. The CDR3 runs to 16 residues. The CDR3 nucleotides are TGCAGCGTTGCGAAAGGGGACAACGACCTTACAGATACGCAGTATTTT. This codes for CSVAKGDNDLTDTQYF.

The chain recombines TRBV3-1 (or the pseudogene TRBV3-2) with TRBJ2-3; possibly TRBD2 for D (6 bases). The V and J ends lost 2 bases and 2 bases respectively, with 14 bases between them. This CDR3 has 16 amino acids. Germline V gene sequence: CDR1 LGHDT, CDR2 YNNKEL (reference sequence). CDR3 residues: CASSQFGTELTDTQYF. The DNA of the CDR3 is TGTGCCAGCAGCCAATTTGGGACTGAACTCACAGATACGCAGTATTTT.

The chain employs TRBV9 and TRBJ2-3, with 7 bases fitting TRBD2. The CDR3 runs to 16 residues. V trimming: 2 bases; J trimming: 0 bases; junction bases outside the gene matches: 6. Germline V CDR1 and CDR2: SGDLS, YYNGEE. CDR3 amino acids: CASSVYAGVSTDTQYF. The CDR3 bases are TGTGCCAGCAGCGTTTACGCGGGAGTTAGCACAGATACGCAGTATTTT.

The V gene is TRBV7-8, the J gene TRBJ2-1, with TRBD2 as a possible D gene (6 bases). V lost 0 bases to trimming and J lost 6 bases, with 9 bases between them. Germline CDR1 and CDR2: SGHVS and FQNEAQ. The CDR3 spans 14 residues. Written as DNA, the CDR3 is TGTGCCAGCAGCTTAGCCGTGGGAGGCAATGAGCAGTTCTTC. Encoded protein: CASSLAVGGNEQFF.

The chain combines TRBV14 with TRBJ2-7; 9 bases are a match to TRBD1. With 5 bases clipped from V and 7 bases from J, the junction kept 15 bases outside the gene matches. CDR1 SGHDN and CDR2 FVKESK come from the germline V gene. There are 16 residues in the CDR3. The CDR3 DNA reads TGTGCCAGCAGCAGGCTGCCGGGACAGGGCTTCGGAGAGCAGTACTTC. This encodes CASSRLPGQGFGEQYF.

The V call is TRBV7-9, the J call TRBJ2-7; 9 nucleotides line up with TRBD1. The CDR3 contains 16 residues. Germline V gene sequence: CDR1 SEHNR, CDR2 FQNEAQ (reference sequence). Germline trimming cut 5 bases from V and 2 bases from J; bases unmatched to any gene: 10. The CDR3 spells CASSKTGGWGPYEQYF. The CDR3 DNA is TGTGCCAGCAGCAAGACAGGGGGTTGGGGACCCTACGAGCAGTACTTC.

The chain has TRBV6-5 and TRBJ1-1; 8 positions match TRBD1. The CDR3 is 14 amino acids. V dropped 9 bases and J dropped 0; count of bases not matched to a gene: 6. Germline V gives CDR1 MNHEY, CDR2 SVGAGI. This chain's CDR3 is CASNRQGLNTEAFF. The CDR3 DNA follows: TGTGCCAGTAATCGACAGGGGCTGAACACTGAAGCTTTCTTT.

The chain employs TRBV27 and TRBJ1-2; D unresolved. There are 13 residues in the CDR3. The germline V gene encodes CDR1 MNHEY and CDR2 SMNVEV (reference sequence). Deletions cut 7 bases from V and 6 bases from J, with 15 bases between. CDR3: CASTRPGMNGYTF. The DNA for the CDR3 is TGTGCCAGCACCCGGCCGGGAATGAATGGCTACACCTTC.